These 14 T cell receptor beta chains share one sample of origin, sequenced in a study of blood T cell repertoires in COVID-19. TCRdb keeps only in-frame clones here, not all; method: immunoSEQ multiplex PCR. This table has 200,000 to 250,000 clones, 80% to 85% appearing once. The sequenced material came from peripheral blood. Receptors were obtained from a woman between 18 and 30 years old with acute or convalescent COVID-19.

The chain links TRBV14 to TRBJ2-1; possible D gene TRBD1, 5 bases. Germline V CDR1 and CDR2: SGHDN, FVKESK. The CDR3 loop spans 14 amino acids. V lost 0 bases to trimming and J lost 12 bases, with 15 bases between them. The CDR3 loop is CASSQDLKIRAQFF. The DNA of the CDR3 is TGTGCCAGCAGCCAAGATCTAAAGATCAGGGCGCAGTTCTTC.

Here the CDR3 DNA reads TGTGCCTGGACCACAGGGGCCGGGGCCACTGAAGCTTTCTTT. As protein: CAWTTGAGATEAFF. This chain connects TRBV30 to TRBJ1-1; 7 nucleotides line up with TRBD1. This CDR3 spans 14 amino acids. Germline CDR1 and CDR2: GTSNPN and SVGIG (reference sequence). After removal of 4 bases from V and 4 bases from J, the junction contained 9 bases not matched to a gene.

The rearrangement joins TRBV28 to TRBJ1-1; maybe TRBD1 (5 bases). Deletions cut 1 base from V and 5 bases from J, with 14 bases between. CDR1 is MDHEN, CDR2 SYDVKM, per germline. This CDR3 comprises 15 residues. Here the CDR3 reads CASSLSGQGITEAFF. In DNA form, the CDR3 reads TGTGCCAGCAGTTTATCGGGTCAGGGAATTACTGAAGCTTTCTTT.

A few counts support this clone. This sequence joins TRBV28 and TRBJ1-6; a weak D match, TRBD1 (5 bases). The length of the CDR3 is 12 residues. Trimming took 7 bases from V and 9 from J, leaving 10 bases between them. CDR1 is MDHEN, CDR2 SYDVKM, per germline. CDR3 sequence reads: CASTWGVSPLHF. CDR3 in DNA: TGTGCCAGCACTTGGGGGGTTTCACCCCTCCACTTT. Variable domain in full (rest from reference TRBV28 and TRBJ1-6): DVKVTQSSRYLVKRTGEKVFLECVQDMDHENMFWYRQDPGLGLRLIYFSYDVKMKEKGDIPEGYSVSREKKERFSLILESASTNQTSMYLCASTWGVSPLHFGNGTRLTVT.

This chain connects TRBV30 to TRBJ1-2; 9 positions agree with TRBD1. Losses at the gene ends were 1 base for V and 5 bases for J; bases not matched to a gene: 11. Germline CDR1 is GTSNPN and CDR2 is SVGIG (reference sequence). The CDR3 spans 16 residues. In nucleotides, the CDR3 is TGTGCCTGGAGTGAGGTCTCGACAGGGGGGGGTTATGGCTACACCTTC. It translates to CAWSEVSTGGGYGYTF. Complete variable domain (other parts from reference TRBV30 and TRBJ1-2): SQTIHQWPATLVQPVGSPLSLECTVEGTSNPNLYWYRQAAGRGLQLLFYSVGIGQISSEVPQNLSASRPQDRQFILSSKKLLLSDSGFYLCAWSEVSTGGGYGYTFGSGTRLTVV.

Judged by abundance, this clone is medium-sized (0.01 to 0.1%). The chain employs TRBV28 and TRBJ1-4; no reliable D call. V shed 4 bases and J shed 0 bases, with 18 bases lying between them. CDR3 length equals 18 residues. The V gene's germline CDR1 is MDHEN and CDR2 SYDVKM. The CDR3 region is CASSSMVWEGSTNEKLFF. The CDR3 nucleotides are TGTGCCAGCAGTTCGATGGTGTGGGAGGGATCAACTAATGAAAAACTGTTTTTT.

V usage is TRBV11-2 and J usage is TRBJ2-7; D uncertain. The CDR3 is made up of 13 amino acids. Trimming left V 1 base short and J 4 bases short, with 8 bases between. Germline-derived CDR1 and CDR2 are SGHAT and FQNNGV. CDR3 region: CASSLVSRYEQYF. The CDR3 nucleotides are TGTGCCAGCAGCTTAGTGTCCCGTTACGAGCAGTACTTC.

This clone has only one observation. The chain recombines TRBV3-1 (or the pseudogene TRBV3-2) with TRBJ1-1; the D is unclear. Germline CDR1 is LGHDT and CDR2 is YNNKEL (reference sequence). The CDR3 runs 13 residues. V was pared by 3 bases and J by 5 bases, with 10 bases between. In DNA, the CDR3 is TGTGCCAGCAGCCAGTCGGGAAAGACTGAAGCTTTCTTT. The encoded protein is CASSQSGKTEAFF.

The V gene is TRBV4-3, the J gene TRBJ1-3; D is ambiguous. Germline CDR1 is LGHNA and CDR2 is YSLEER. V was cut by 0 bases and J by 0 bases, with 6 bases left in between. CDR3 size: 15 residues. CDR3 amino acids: CASSQDRSSGNTIYF. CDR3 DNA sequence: TGCGCCAGCAGCCAAGACCGGAGCTCTGGAAACACCATATATTTT.

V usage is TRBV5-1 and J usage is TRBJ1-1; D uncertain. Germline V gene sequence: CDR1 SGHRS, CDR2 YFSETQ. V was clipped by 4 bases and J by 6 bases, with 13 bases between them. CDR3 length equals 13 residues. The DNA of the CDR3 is TGCGCCAGCAGCGTGGGAGGGCGGGCTGAAGCTTTCTTT. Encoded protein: CASSVGGRAEAFF.

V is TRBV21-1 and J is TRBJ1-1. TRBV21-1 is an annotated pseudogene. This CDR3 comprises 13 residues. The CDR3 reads CASSRDSHTEAFF. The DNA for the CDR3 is TGTGCCAGCAGTCGGGACTCCCACACTGAAGCTTTCTTT.

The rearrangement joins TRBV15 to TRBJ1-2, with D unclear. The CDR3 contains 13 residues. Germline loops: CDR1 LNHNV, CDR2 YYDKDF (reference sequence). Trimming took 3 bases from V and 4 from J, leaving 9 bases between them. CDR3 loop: CATSSGASYGYTF. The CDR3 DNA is TGTGCCACCAGCAGCGGTGCTTCCTATGGCTACACCTTC. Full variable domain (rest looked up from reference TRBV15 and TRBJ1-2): DAMVIQNPRYQVTQFGKPVTLSCSQTLNHNVMYWYQQKSSQAPKLLFHYYDKDFNNEADTPDNFQSRRPNTSFCFLDIRSPGLGDTAMYLCATSSGASYGYTFGSGTRLTVV.

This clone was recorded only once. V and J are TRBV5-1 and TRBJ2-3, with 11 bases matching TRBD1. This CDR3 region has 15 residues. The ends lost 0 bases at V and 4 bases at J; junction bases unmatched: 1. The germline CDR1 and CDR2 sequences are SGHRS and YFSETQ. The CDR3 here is CASSLAGQGADTQYF. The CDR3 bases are TGCGCCAGCAGCTTGGCGGGACAGGGGGCAGATACGCAGTATTTT.

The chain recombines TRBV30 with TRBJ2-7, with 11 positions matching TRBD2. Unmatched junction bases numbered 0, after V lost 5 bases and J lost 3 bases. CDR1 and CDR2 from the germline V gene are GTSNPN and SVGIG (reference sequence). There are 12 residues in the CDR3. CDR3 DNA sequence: TGTGCCTGGGGGACTAGCGGCTACGAGCAGTACTTC. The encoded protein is CAWGTSGYEQYF. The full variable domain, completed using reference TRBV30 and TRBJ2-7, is SQTIHQWPATLVQPVGSPLSLECTVEGTSNPNLYWYRQAAGRGLQLLFYSVGIGQISSEVPQNLSASRPQDRQFILSSKKLLLSDSGFYLCAWGTSGYEQYFGPGTRLTVT.